This passage covers 32 T cell receptor beta chains from one sample sequenced in a study of T cell responses to AZD1222 COVID-19 vaccine. Sequencing was performed with immunoSEQ multiplex PCR; in TCRdb, only in-frame clones are kept and a portion is missing. This table holds 100,000 or so clones, 84% found once. The specimen was peripheral blood, collected on day 0 of AZD1222 vaccination. These receptors all stem from an adult in good health.

The rearrangement links TRBV10-2 to TRBJ2-1; possible D gene TRBD2, 5 bases. Germline CDR1 and CDR2: WSHSY and SAAADI. The CDR3 runs 16 residues. V gave up 0 bases and J gave up 0 bases, with 9 bases separating them. The CDR3 nucleotides read TGCGCCAGCAGTGAGTCTTCGGGAAGCTCCTACAATGAGCAGTTCTTC. It codes for CASSESSGSSYNEQFF.

The V gene is TRBV5-4, the J gene TRBJ2-3; 10 nucleotides line up with TRBD2. The V and J ends lost 4 bases and 5 bases, in that order; junction bases with no gene match: 13. Germline V CDR1 and CDR2: SGHNT, YYREEE (reference sequence). The CDR3 is 17 residues long. The CDR3 sequence is CASSIPTSGVGVDTQYF. The CDR3 DNA sequence: TGTGCCAGCAGCATCCCCACTAGCGGGGTGGGAGTAGATACGCAGTATTTT. The entire variable domain, with the rest obtained from reference TRBV5-4 and TRBJ2-3, is as follows: ETGVTQSPTHLIKTRGQQVTLRCSSQSGHNTVSWYQQALGQGPQFIFQYYREEENGRGNFPPRFSGLQFPNYSSELNVNALELDDSALYLCASSIPTSGVGVDTQYFGPGTRLTVL.

This clone was recorded a few times. The chain carries TRBV10-2 and TRBJ2-2, with 15 nucleotides matching TRBD2. CDR3 length equals 16 residues. Germline CDR1 is WSHSY and CDR2 is SAAADI. The V segment lost 3 bases and the J segment 7 bases; nucleotides outside the gene matches: 3. The CDR3 loop reads CASSEGLAGGIGELFF. DNA of the CDR3: TGCGCCAGCAGTGAAGGACTAGCGGGAGGGATCGGGGAGCTGTTTTTT.

A single count supports this clone. The V gene is TRBV4-1, the J gene TRBJ1-5, with TRBD1 matching 9 bases. Germline V gene sequence: CDR1 MGHRA, CDR2 YSYEKL. CDR3 length: 15 amino acids. With V trimmed by 3 bases and J by 6 bases, 6 bases remained unmatched. CDR3 DNA sequence: TGCGCCAGCAGCCAGGATAGGACAGGGGTTCAGCCCCAGCATTTT. Protein product: CASSQDRTGVQPQHF.

This chain links TRBV9 with TRBJ1-6; D is undetermined. This CDR3 has 12 amino acids. CDR1 is SGDLS, CDR2 YYNGEE, per germline. Trimming pared 4 bases from V and 1 base from J, leaving 0 bases between. This chain's CDR3 is CASSSYNSPLHF. The CDR3 DNA reads as TGTGCCAGCAGCTCCTATAATTCACCCCTCCACTTT.

Only a few counts were recorded for this clone. V usage is TRBV19 and J usage is TRBJ1-3, with 9 bases that match TRBD1. The trim removed 3 bases at V and 2 bases at J, leaving 17 bases unmatched. The germline V gene encodes CDR1 LNHDA and CDR2 SQIVND (reference sequence). CDR3 length equals 20 residues. The CDR3 bases are TGTGCCAGTAGTATTCCCCCTGGACAGGGGCCTACCACGACTGGAAACACCATATATTTT. It translates to CASSIPPGQGPTTTGNTIYF.

The V and J genes are TRBV5-1 and TRBJ2-5; D is unclear. Germline CDR1 and CDR2: SGHRS and YFSETQ. This CDR3 is 14 amino acids long. V lost 4 bases, J lost 4 bases, and 14 bases lay in between. CDR3 sequence: CASSTTAGGETQYF. The CDR3 DNA reads as TGCGCCAGCAGCACGACGGCCGGTGGAGAGACCCAGTACTTC.

The genes are TRBV1 and TRBJ2-7; the D segment call TRBD2 is taken from the table without a DNA check. TRBV1 is an annotated pseudogene. The CDR3 is 18 amino acids. The CDR3 region is CTSSQDRGSGRGWSEQYF. CDR3 bases: TGCACCAGCAGCCAAGATCGAGGTAGCGGGAGGGGATGGTCCGAGCAGTACTTC.

The genes are TRBV7-9 and TRBJ1-2; D gene ambiguous. CDR3 length equals 13 residues. The V end was cut by 5 bases, the J end by 4 bases, with 11 bases between. CDR1 and CDR2 from the germline V gene are SEHNR and FQNEAQ (reference sequence). Written as DNA, the CDR3 is TGTGCCAGCAGCGTCGCCGGGATCTATGGCTACACCTTC. Its translation: CASSVAGIYGYTF.

CDR3 in amino acids: CASSPPELMQFF. The CDR3 DNA follows: TGTGCCAGCTCACCACCGGAGTTGATGCAGTTCTTC. The V and J genes are TRBV18 and TRBJ2-1, with unresolved D. The ends were cut back, 0 bases at V and 12 bases at J, with 9 bases in the middle. The germline gives CDR1 KGHSH, CDR2 LQKENI. The CDR3 has 12 residues.

This clone was found once. The V and J genes are TRBV2 and TRBJ2-7; 8 bases are a match to TRBD1. The CDR3 totals 15 residues. Germline CDR1 SNHLY, CDR2 FYNNEI. J lost 2 bases, V lost 4 bases, and 7 bases had no gene match. The CDR3, as DNA: TGTGCCAGCAGTGGAGAGGGACAGGCCACCTACGAGCAGTACGTC. Amino acid sequence: CASSGEGQATYEQYV.

Only a few counts were recorded for this clone. V usage is TRBV6-5 and J usage is TRBJ2-2; D might be TRBD1 or TRBD2, each matching 5 bases. The CDR3 covers 15 residues. Trimming shortened V by 5 bases and J by 2 bases, and 12 bases separated the two germline ends. In germline, CDR1 is MNHEY, CDR2 SVGAGI. As DNA, the CDR3 is TGTGCCAGCAGTCGACCCGGGACCAACACCGGGGAGCTGTTTTTT. Translation gives CASSRPGTNTGELFF.

This rearrangement joins TRBV21-1 to TRBJ1-4. TRBV21-1 is termed a pseudogene. This CDR3 comprises 16 residues. CDR3: CASPGTLKEGDEKLFF. CDR3 coding DNA: TGTGCCAGCCCCGGGACTCTAAAGGAGGGCGATGAAAAACTGTTTTTT.

V and J are TRBV3-1 (or the pseudogene TRBV3-2) and TRBJ2-1; D might be TRBD1 (5 bases). The CDR3 has 12 amino acids. The ends were cut back, 6 bases at V and 4 bases at J, with 7 bases in the middle. In germline, CDR1 is LGHDT, CDR2 YNNKEL (reference sequence). The CDR3 here is CASRDIYNEQFF. Here the CDR3 DNA reads TGTGCCAGCAGGGACATTTACAATGAGCAGTTCTTC.

The chain couples TRBV27 to TRBJ1-5; D uncertain. Germline V gene sequence: CDR1 MNHEY, CDR2 SMNVEV (reference sequence). There are 13 residues in the CDR3. Trimming took off 2 bases at V and 9 bases at J, with 11 bases between the two ends. The CDR3, as DNA: TGTGCCAGCAGTTTAAACCCGATGATGCCCCAGCATTTT. Encoded protein: CASSLNPMMPQHF.

The chain joins TRBV6-5 to TRBJ1-6, with D perhaps matching TRBD1 (6 bases). V was trimmed by 5 bases and J by 6 bases, leaving 11 bases between them. Germline CDR1 and CDR2: MNHEY and SVGAGI. CDR3 length equals 14 residues. As DNA, the CDR3 is TGTGCCAGCAGTACGGGGGGGCCTAATTCACCCCTCCACTTT. Its translation: CASSTGGPNSPLHF.

This clone has a single count. The CDR3 sequence is CASSDPHSPLHF. The DNA of the CDR3 is TGTGCCAGCAGTGACCCTCATTCACCCCTCCACTTT. V gene TRBV6-1 combines with J gene TRBJ1-6, with no clear D. Per the germline V gene, CDR1 is MNHNS and CDR2 is SASEGT. V dropped 3 bases and J dropped 8 bases, with 5 bases sitting between them. This CDR3 contains 12 residues.

V gene TRBV29-1 combines with J gene TRBJ2-7; 7 nucleotides agree with TRBD1. Trimming removed 7 bases from V and 3 bases from J; junction bases left unmatched: 3. CDR1 is SQVTM and CDR2 is ANQGSEA in the germline V gene. This CDR3 contains 11 residues. CDR3 DNA: TGCAGCGCCGGGGACAGCTACGAGCAGTACTTC. As protein: CSAGDSYEQYF.

CDR3 sequence (DNA): TGTGCCATCAGTGAGTCGCAGGGGACGGATGGCTACACCTTC. Amino acids: CAISESQGTDGYTF. The chain has TRBV10-3 and TRBJ1-2; tentative D call: TRBD1 (6 bases). The CDR3 is made up of 14 amino acids. Deletions cut 0 bases from V and 6 bases from J, with 11 bases between. The V gene's germline CDR1 is ENHRY and CDR2 SYGVKD.

The chain uses TRBV5-1 and TRBJ1-5; possibly TRBD1 for D (5 bases). Trimming shortened V by 2 bases and J by 7 bases, and 16 bases separated the two germline ends. From germline, CDR1 is SGHRS and CDR2 YFSETQ. The CDR3 has 15 residues. CDR3 loop: CASSFGPSGEQPQHF. For the CDR3, the DNA is TGCGCCAGCAGCTTTGGACCCTCGGGGGAACAGCCCCAGCATTTT.

The chain employs TRBV6-6 and TRBJ2-5, with 11 bases identical to TRBD2. This CDR3 spans 14 amino acids. The ends lost 8 bases at V and 5 bases at J; junction bases unmatched: 7. CDR1 MNHNY and CDR2 SVGAGI come from the germline V gene (reference sequence). The CDR3 nucleotides read TGTGCCAGCGCCTCTAGCGGGAGGTTGGAGACCCAGTACTTC. As protein: CASASSGRLETQYF.

The V call is TRBV5-6, the J call TRBJ2-1; 11 bases fit TRBD2. The CDR3 covers 15 residues. In germline, CDR1 is SGHDT, CDR2 YYEEEE. J gave up 4 bases and V 1 base, and 1 base lay outside the gene matches. CDR3 in DNA: TGTGCCAGCAGCTTGCTAGCGGGAGGATACAATGAGCAGTTCTTC. It yields the protein CASSLLAGGYNEQFF. Combining the CDR3 with reference TRBV5-6 and TRBJ2-1 gives the whole variable domain DAGVTQSPTHLIKTRGQQVTLRCSPKSGHDTVSWYQQALGQGPQFIFQYYEEEERQRGNFPDRFSGHQFPNYSSELNVNALLLGDSALYLCASSLLAGGYNEQFFGPGTRLTVL.

This chain joins TRBV28 and TRBJ2-7, with 7 bases fitting TRBD2. With V trimmed by 6 bases and J by 0 bases, 5 bases remained unmatched. CDR1 is MDHEN, CDR2 SYDVKM, per germline. The CDR3 covers 14 residues. This CDR3 is CASRGGTTSYEQYF. CDR3 nucleotide sequence: TGTGCCAGCAGGGGGGGGACTACCTCCTACGAGCAGTACTTC.

This chain joins TRBV4-2 and TRBJ1-1, with D maybe TRBD1 (5 bases). V was cut by 3 bases and J by 10 bases, with 15 bases left in between. The CDR3 contains 13 residues. CDR1 is LGHNA, CDR2 YNFKEQ, per germline. The DNA for the CDR3 is TGTGCCAGCAGCCAGGGGGGAGGGGTCCCAGCTTTCTTT. It translates to CASSQGGGVPAFF.

This clone was observed once. V is TRBV7-2 and J is TRBJ1-5; no reliable D call. The CDR3 totals 17 residues. CDR1 is SGHTA and CDR2 is FQGNSA in the germline V gene. V was cut by 4 bases and J by 0 bases, with 16 bases left in between. The CDR3 nucleotides are TGTGCCAGCAGCTCCTCCATTAACAGCTATAGCAATCAGCCCCAGCATTTT. Protein sequence: CASSSSINSYSNQPQHF.

Ten or more counts support this clone. V gene TRBV18 combines with J gene TRBJ2-1; 9 bases match TRBD1. The V segment lost 3 bases and the J segment 1 base; nucleotides outside the gene matches: 4. The CDR3 length is 16 residues. CDR1 KGHSH and CDR2 LQKENI come from the germline V gene. In DNA, the CDR3 is TGTGCCAGCTCACCTTCGACAGGGGGATCCTACAATGAGCAGTTCTTC. Translated: CASSPSTGGSYNEQFF.

The genes are TRBV6-2 or TRBV6-3 and TRBJ1-2; D not certain. The germline CDR1 and CDR2 sequences are MNHEY and SVGEGT. The V end lost 2 bases, the J end lost 7 bases, and 14 bases lay between the germline ends. CDR3 length equals 14 residues. For the CDR3, the DNA is TGTGCCAGCAGTTACGGCAGCCAACCCTCTGGCTACACCTTC. The encoded protein is CASSYGSQPSGYTF.

This sequence joins TRBV19 and TRBJ1-3; D not certain. Trimming took off 8 bases at V and 0 bases at J, with 20 bases between the two ends. Germline-derived CDR1 and CDR2 are LNHDA and SQIVND (reference sequence). The CDR3 runs 17 residues. The CDR3 spells CASRPQAGPFSGNTIYF. The CDR3 DNA sequence: TGTGCCAGTCGTCCCCAGGCGGGTCCTTTCTCTGGAAACACCATATATTTT.

The rearrangement joins TRBV5-1 to TRBJ2-3; 9 nucleotides line up with TRBD2. There are 14 residues in the CDR3. Per germline, CDR1 SGHRS and CDR2 YFSETQ. The V gene end was trimmed by 0 bases and the J gene end by 6 bases; junction bases not matched to a gene: 2. Here the CDR3 reads CASSLDSGGDTQYF. CDR3 nucleotide sequence: TGCGCCAGCAGCTTGGATAGCGGGGGTGATACGCAGTATTTT.

The rearrangement links TRBV6-5 to TRBJ2-5, with TRBD1 identical over 9 bases. Germline trimming cut 7 bases from V and 2 bases from J; bases unmatched to any gene: 8. CDR3 size: 15 residues. Germline CDR1 reads MNHEY; CDR2 reads SVGAGI. CDR3 protein: CASTTGQGGQETQYF. The CDR3 DNA follows: TGTGCCAGCACGACGGGACAGGGAGGGCAAGAGACCCAGTACTTC.

The rearrangement links TRBV7-8 to TRBJ1-5, with a weak D call TRBD1 (5 bases). This CDR3 contains 18 residues. V dropped 5 bases and J dropped 0 bases, with 20 bases sitting between them. Germline CDR1 and CDR2: SGHVS and FQNEAQ. The chain's CDR3 is CASSARTRILGSNQPQHF. The CDR3 nucleotides read TGTGCCAGCAGCGCCAGGACAAGGATCCTGGGTAGCAATCAGCCCCAGCATTTT.

This chain uses TRBV7-2 with TRBJ2-1; the match to TRBD2 covers 8 bases. This CDR3 spans 13 amino acids. V shed 6 bases, J shed 7 bases, and the junction held 5 bases outside the gene matches. Per germline, CDR1 SGHTA and CDR2 FQGNSA. Written as DNA, the CDR3 is TGTGCCAGCAGTCGACTAGCGCGGAATGAGCAGTTCTTC. Its translation: CASSRLARNEQFF. The entire variable domain, with the rest obtained from reference TRBV7-2 and TRBJ2-1, is as follows: GAGVSQSPSNKVTEKGKDVELRCDPISGHTALYWYRQSLGQGLEFLIYFQGNSAPDKSGLPSDRFSAERTGGSVSTLTIQRTQQEDSAVYLCASSRLARNEQFFGPGTRLTVL.